The sequence of this T cell receptor beta chain was determined in a study of shared clonotypes between healthy human individuals. Germline V lookup: CDR1 ENHRY, CDR2 SYGVKD. The CDR3 contains 12 residues. Trimming pared 6 bases from V and 4 bases from J, leaving 10 bases between. The protocol was immunoSEQ multiplex PCR, while the TCRdb copy is restricted to in-frame clones and leaves out a portion. This table holds over 800,000 clones, approximately 92% found once. Selected positively for CCR7 and CD45RO-negative, naive CD8 cells excluded terminally differentiated effector memory CD45RA+ cells. The gene calls are TRBV10-3 and TRBJ2-7; D is undetermined. The clonotype originates from a man aged 25-45 years in good health. Sequenced sample: naive CD8+ T cells sorted from blood. The CDR3, as DNA: TGTGCCATCAGAGGCAGTCTTTACGAGCAGTACTTC. Translating it yields CAIRGSLYEQYF.